The rows below give T cell receptor beta chains drawn from one sample of a study of CD8+ T cells in alopecia areata. Assay used: immunoSEQ multiplex PCR; TCRdb lists only in-frame clones, some missing. The data show 80,000 to 100,000 clones, 40% to 50% seen once. Material: CD8+ T cells sorted from blood, obtained at week 24, from a patient treated with tofacitinib. These receptors were obtained from a human donor with alopecia areata. Both conserved end residues are trimmed from each CDR3.

>TRBV4-3
ASSLGHVTPGELF
>TRBV28
ASSLFEGGVGYT
>TRBV2
ASSDGGGRTETQY
>TRBV7-2
ASSLGGRINEQF
>TRBV25-1
ASSEFHSQETQY
>TRBV5-6
ASSLPTGRNTGELF
>TRBV5-1
ASSLAGTGSSTDTQY
>TRBV7-6
ASSLGDAGEQY
>TRBV6-5
ASSFGLGGGEQF
>TRBV9
ASSAGPGTNYGYT
>TRBV4-1
ASSLAGGLTDTQY
>TRBV10-2
ASSDPVGGAYEQY
>TRBV14
ASSHGQGPSTGELF
>TRBV29-1
SVSSWDGTGELF
>TRBV2
AIQSGGGETQY
>TRBV27
ASSLGTGLIQPQH
>TRBV6-1
ASSEGTSGAHEQY
>TRBV12-2
ASRLTGEHERKLF
>TRBV4-3
ASSRASVYNEQF
>TRBV6-5
ASSYTGARYGYT
>TRBV11-3
ASSLLKGPST
>TRBV6-9
ASSLTRDNRTYNEQF
>TRBV4-1
ASSQLDSSRQPQH
>TRBV10-3
AISSTGHEAYEQY
>TRBV6-1
ASSPVRGLRNEQF
>TRBV29-1
SPGDNEQF
>TRBV4-3
ASSQEFRGTYEQY
>TRBV15
ATSRAGGQPQH
>TRBV2
ASSDIGSEGYNEQF
>TRBV30
AWSRDYYEQY
>TRBV4-3
ASSQERMNYEQY
>TRBV15
ATSNTSGTRNEQF